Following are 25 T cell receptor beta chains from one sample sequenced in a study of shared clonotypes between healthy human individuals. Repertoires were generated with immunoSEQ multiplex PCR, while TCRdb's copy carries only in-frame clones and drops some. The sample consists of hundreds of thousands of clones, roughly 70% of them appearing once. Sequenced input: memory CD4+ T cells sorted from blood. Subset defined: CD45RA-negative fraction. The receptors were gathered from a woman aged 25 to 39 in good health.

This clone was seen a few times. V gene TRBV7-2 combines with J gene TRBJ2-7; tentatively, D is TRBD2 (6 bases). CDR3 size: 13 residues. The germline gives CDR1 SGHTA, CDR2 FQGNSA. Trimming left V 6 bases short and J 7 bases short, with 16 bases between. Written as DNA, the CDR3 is TGTGCCAGCAGTGACCCGGGAGTTCGGGAGCAGTACTTC. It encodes CASSDPGVREQYF.

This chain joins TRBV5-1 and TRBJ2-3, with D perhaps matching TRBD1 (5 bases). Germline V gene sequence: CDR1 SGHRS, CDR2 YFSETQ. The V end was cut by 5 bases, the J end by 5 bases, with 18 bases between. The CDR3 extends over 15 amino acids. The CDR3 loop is CASSSQSPREDTQYF. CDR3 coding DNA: TGCGCCAGCAGTTCCCAGAGTCCCAGGGAAGATACGCAGTATTTT.

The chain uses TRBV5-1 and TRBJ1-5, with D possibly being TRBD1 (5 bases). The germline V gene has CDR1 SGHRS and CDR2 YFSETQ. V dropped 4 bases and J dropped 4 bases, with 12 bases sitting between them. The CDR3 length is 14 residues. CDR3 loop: CASSPSGVNQPQHF. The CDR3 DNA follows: TGCGCCAGCAGCCCATCGGGGGTAAATCAGCCCCAGCATTTT.

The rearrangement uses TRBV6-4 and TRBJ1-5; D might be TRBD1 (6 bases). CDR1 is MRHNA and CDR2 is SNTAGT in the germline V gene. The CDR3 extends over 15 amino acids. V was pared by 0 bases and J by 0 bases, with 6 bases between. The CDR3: CASSDSGGSNQPQHF. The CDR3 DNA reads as TGTGCCAGCAGTGACTCAGGGGGTAGCAATCAGCCCCAGCATTTT.

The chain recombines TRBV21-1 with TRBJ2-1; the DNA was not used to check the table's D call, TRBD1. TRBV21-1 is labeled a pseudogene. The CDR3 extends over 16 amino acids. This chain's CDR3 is CASSKYRGSKDNEQFF. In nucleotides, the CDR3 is TGTGCCAGCAGCAAATATAGGGGCTCCAAGGACAATGAGCAGTTCTTC.

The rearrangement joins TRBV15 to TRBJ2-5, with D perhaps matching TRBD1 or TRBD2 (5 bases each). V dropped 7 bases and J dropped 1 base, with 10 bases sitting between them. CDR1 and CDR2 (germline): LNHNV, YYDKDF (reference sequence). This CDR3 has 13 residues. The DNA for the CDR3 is TGTGCCACCACCCCGGGACCCCAAGAGACCCAGTACTTC. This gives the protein CATTPGPQETQYF.

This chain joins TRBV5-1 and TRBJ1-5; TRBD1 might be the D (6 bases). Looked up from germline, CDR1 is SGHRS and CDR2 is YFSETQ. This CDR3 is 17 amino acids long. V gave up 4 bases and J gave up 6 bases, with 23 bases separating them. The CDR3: CASSPPPSKGGGQPQHF. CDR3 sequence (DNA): TGCGCCAGCAGCCCTCCCCCTTCGAAGGGGGGCGGTCAGCCCCAGCATTTT. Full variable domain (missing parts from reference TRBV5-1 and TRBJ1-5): KAGVTQTPRYLIKTRGQQVTLSCSPISGHRSVSWYQQTPGQGLQFLFEYFSETQRNKGNFPGRFSGRQFSNSRSEMNVSTLELGDSALYLCASSPPPSKGGGQPQHFGDGTRLSIL.

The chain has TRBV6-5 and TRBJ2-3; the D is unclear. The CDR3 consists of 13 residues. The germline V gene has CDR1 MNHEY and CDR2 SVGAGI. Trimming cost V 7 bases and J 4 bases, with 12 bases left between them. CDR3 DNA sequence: TGTGCCAGCAACCATCCCAGCGCAGATACGCAGTATTTT. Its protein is CASNHPSADTQYF.

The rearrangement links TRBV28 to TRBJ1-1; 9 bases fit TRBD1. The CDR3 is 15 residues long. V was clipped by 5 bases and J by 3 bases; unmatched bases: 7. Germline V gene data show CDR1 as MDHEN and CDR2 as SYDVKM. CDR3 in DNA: TGTGCCAGCAGTGCCCGGACAGGGGCGTACACTGAAGCTTTCTTT. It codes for CASSARTGAYTEAFF. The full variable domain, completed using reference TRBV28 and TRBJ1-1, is DVKVTQSSRYLVKRTGEKVFLECVQDMDHENMFWYRQDPGLGLRLIYFSYDVKMKEKGDIPEGYSVSREKKERFSLILESASTNQTSMYLCASSARTGAYTEAFFGQGTRLTVV.

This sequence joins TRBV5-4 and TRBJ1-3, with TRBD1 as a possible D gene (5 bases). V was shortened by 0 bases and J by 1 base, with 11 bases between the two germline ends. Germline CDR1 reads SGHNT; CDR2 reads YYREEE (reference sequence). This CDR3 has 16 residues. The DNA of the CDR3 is TGTGCCAGCAGCTTGGATCAGGGAGGTTCTGGAAACACCATATATTTT. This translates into CASSLDQGGSGNTIYF.

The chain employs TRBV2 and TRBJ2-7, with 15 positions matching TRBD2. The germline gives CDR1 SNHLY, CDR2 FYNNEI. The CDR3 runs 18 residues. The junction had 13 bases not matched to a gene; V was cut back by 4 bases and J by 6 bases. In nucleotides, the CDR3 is TGTGCCAGCAGTGGACCGGGACTAGCGGGAGGAATGGGCTCCGAGCAGTACTTC. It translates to CASSGPGLAGGMGSEQYF.

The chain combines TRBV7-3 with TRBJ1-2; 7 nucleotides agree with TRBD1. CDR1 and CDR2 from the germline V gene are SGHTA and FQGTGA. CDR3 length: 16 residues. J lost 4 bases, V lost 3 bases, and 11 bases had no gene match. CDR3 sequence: CASSFKGGGGGYGYTF. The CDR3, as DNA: TGTGCCAGCAGCTTCAAAGGCGGAGGGGGCGGCTATGGCTACACCTTC.

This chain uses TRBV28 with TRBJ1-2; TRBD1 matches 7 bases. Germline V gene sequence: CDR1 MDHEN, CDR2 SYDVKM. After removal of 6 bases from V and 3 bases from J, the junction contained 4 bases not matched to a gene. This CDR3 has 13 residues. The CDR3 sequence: CASRSGGDYGYTF. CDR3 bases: TGTGCCAGCAGGTCAGGGGGAGACTATGGCTACACCTTC.

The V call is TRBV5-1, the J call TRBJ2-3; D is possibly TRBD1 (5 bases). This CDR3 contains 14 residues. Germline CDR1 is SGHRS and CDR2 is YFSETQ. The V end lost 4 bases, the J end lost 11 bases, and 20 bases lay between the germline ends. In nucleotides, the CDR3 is TGCGCCAGCAGCGACAGTGGGGCCTCGGGTGGGCAGTATTTT. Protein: CASSDSGASGGQYF.

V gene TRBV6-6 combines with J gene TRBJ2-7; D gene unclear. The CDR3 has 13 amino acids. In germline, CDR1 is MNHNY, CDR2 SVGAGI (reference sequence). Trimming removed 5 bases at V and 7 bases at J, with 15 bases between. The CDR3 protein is CASSQTVAGEQYF. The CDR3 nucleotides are TGTGCCAGCAGTCAAACGGTCGCCGGGGAGCAGTACTTC.

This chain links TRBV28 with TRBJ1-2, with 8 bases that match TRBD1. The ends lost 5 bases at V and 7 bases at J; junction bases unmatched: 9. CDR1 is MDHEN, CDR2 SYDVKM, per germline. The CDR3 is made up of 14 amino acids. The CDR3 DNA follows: TGTGCCAGCAGTCCCGGCCAGGGGGCTGGTGGCTACACCTTC. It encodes CASSPGQGAGGYTF.

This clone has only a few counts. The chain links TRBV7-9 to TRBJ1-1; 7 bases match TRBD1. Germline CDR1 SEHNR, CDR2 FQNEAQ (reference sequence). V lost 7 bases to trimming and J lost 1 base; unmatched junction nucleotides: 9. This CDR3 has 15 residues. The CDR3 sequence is CASIQRQGGNTEAFF. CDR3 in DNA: TGTGCCAGCATCCAAAGACAGGGAGGGAACACTGAAGCTTTCTTT.

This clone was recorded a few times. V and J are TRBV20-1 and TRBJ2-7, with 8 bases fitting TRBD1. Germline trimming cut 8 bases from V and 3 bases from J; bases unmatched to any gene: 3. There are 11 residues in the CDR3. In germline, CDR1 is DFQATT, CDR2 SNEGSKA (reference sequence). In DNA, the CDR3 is TGCAGTACAGGACAGGGCTACGAGCAGTACTTC. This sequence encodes CSTGQGYEQYF.

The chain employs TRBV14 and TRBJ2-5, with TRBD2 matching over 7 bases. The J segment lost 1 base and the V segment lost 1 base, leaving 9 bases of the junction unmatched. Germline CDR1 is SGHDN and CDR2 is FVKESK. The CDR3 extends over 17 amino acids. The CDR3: CASSQVAGVRGQETQYF. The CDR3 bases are TGTGCCAGCAGCCAAGTGGCGGGGGTCCGGGGCCAAGAGACCCAGTACTTC.

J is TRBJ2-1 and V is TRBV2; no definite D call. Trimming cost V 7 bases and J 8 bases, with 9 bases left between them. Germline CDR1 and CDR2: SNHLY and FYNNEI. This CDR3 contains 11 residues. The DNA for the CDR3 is TGTGCCAGCATCGAGTCTTATGAGCAGTTCTTC. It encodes CASIESYEQFF.

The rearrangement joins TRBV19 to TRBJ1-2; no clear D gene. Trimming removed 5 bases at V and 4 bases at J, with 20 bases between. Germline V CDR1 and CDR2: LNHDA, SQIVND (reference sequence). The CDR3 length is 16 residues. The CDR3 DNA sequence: TGTGCCAGTAGTCCCCCGATCGGAGCAGGCGGCTATGGCTACACCTTC. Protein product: CASSPPIGAGGYGYTF.

The CDR3 DNA reads TGTGCCAGCAGTTTACCCCCAGTGGCGGGAGCTACAGATACGCAGTATTTT. Translated, it gives CASSLPPVAGATDTQYF. The chain couples TRBV28 to TRBJ2-3; 7 bases align to TRBD2. The germline V gene has CDR1 MDHEN and CDR2 SYDVKM. Losses at the gene ends were 2 bases for V and 3 bases for J; bases not matched to a gene: 11. The CDR3 has 17 residues. The full variable domain, in which reference TRBV28 and TRBJ2-3 provide the parts outside the CDR3, is DVKVTQSSRYLVKRTGEKVFLECVQDMDHENMFWYRQDPGLGLRLIYFSYDVKMKEKGDIPEGYSVSREKKERFSLILESASTNQTSMYLCASSLPPVAGATDTQYFGPGTRLTVL.

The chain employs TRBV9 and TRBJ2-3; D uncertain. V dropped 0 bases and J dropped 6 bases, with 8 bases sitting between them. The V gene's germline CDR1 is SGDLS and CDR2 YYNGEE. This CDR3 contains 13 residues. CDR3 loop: CASSVGVFDTQYF. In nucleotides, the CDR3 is TGTGCCAGCAGCGTAGGGGTATTTGATACGCAGTATTTT.

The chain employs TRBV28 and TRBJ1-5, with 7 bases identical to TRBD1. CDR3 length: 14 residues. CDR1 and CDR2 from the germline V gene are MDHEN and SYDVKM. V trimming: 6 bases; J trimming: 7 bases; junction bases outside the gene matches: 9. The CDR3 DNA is TGTGCCAGCAGCCCAAGACAGGGCCGCCAGCCCCAGCATTTT. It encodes CASSPRQGRQPQHF.

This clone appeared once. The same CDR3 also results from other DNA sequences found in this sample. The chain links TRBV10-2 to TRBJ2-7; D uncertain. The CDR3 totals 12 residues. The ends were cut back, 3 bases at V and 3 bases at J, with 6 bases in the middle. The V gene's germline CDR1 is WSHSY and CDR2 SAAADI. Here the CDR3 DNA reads TGCGCCAGCAGTGAAGGGCTCTACGAGCAGTACTTC. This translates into CASSEGLYEQYF.